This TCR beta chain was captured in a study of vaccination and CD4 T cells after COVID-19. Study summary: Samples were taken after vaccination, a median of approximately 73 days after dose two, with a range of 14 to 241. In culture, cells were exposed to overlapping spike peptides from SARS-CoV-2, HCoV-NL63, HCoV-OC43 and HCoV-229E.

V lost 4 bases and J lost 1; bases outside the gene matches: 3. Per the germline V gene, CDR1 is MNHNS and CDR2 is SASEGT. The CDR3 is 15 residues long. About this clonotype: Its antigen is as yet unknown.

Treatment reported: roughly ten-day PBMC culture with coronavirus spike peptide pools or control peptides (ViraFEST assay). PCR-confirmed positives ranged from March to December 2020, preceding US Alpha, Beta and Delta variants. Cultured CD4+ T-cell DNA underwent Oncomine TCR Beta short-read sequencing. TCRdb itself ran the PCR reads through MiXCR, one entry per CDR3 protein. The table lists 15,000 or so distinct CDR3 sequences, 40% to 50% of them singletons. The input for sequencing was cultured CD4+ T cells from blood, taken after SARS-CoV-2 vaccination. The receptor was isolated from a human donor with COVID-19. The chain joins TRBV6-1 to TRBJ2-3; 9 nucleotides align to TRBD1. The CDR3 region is CASSARDRGTDTQYF. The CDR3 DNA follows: TGTGCCAGCAGTGCCCGGGACAGGGGCACAGATACGCAGTATTTT.